Listed here are 29 T cell receptor beta chains from one sample, sequenced in a study of control samples from healthy donors and cancer patients. TCRdb's table, derived via immunoSEQ multiplex PCR, lists solely in-frame clones and lacks some. The sample includes about 13,000 clones, approximately 77% of them seen just once. Sample: formalin-fixed, paraffin-embedded tissue. These receptor sequences come from a male donor with melanoma.

This clone is medium-sized. The same CDR3 is also encoded by other DNA sequences in this sample. V usage is TRBV7-2 and J usage is TRBJ2-5; 13 bases match TRBD2. The trim removed 4 bases at V and 5 bases at J, leaving 4 bases unmatched. The CDR3 consists of 15 residues. CDR1 SGHTA and CDR2 FQGNSA come from the germline V gene. The CDR3 DNA follows: TGTGCCAGCAGCTCCCGACTAGCGGGGGGCGAGACCCAGTACTTC. This encodes CASSSRLAGGETQYF.

The chain combines TRBV6-2 or TRBV6-3 with TRBJ1-5; 7 bases fit TRBD1. In germline, CDR1 is MNHEY, CDR2 SVGEGT. The CDR3 contains 18 residues. Trimming cost V 0 bases and J 5 bases; bases outside gene matches: 13. CDR3 sequence: CASSYSVGGGQRDQPQHF. CDR3 bases: TGTGCCAGCAGTTACTCGGTAGGCGGGGGACAGCGAGATCAGCCCCAGCATTTT.

V is TRBV11-1 and J is TRBJ2-3; TRBD2 is a possible D gene (5 bases). Deletions cut 3 bases from V and 4 bases from J, with 17 bases between. CDR1 and CDR2 from the germline V gene are SGHAT and FQDESV (reference sequence). The CDR3 is 16 residues long. The CDR3 DNA reads TGTGCCAGCAGCTTTGACTACTCCGCGAGCGCAGATACGCAGTATTTT. This gives the protein CASSFDYSASADTQYF. The variable domain in full, completed from reference TRBV11-1 and TRBJ2-3, reads EAEVAQSPRYKITEKSQAVAFWCDPISGHATLYWYRQILGQGPELLVQFQDESVVDDSQLPKDRFSAERLKGVDSTLKIQPAELGDSAMYLCASSFDYSASADTQYFGPGTRLTVL.

This clone was found a few times. The chain employs TRBV10-3 and TRBJ2-3; 8 nucleotides line up with TRBD2. Germline loops: CDR1 ENHRY, CDR2 SYGVKD. Trimming removed 8 bases from V and 6 bases from J; junction bases left unmatched: 7. There are 13 residues in the CDR3. The CDR3 sequence is CAIVGRGDDTQYF. The CDR3 nucleotides read TGTGCCATCGTTGGGCGGGGGGACGATACGCAGTATTTT.

The V call is TRBV7-2, the J call TRBJ1-2; 7 bases are shared with TRBD1. Per the germline V gene, CDR1 is SGHTA and CDR2 is FQGNSA. V was pared by 1 base and J by 2 bases, with 4 bases of the junction left unmatched. The CDR3 runs to 15 residues. CDR3 DNA sequence: TGTGCCAGCAGCTTAGAACAGGGGCCCAACTATGGCTACACCTTC. Its protein is CASSLEQGPNYGYTF.

This rearrangement joins TRBV12-3 or TRBV12-4 to TRBJ1-1, with 7 positions matching TRBD1. The CDR3 is 13 amino acids. The J segment lost 7 bases and the V segment lost 1 base, leaving 3 bases of the junction unmatched. As DNA, the CDR3 is TGTGCCAGCAGTTTAGGACAGGGTAGTGAAGCTTTCTTT. The encoded protein is CASSLGQGSEAFF.

The chain carries TRBV11-2 and TRBJ2-7; D may match TRBD1 or TRBD2 (5 bases each). The V gene lost 1 base and the J gene lost 8 bases, with 15 bases spanning the gap. Germline V gene lookup returns CDR1 SGHAT and CDR2 FQNNGV. The CDR3 runs 14 residues. The CDR3 here is CASSLGPRGGQQYF. The CDR3 DNA follows: TGTGCCAGCAGCTTAGGTCCCCGGGGCGGACAGCAGTACTTC.

This chain connects TRBV15 to TRBJ1-5; a possible D gene is TRBD1 (5 bases). V was cut by 0 bases and J by 4 bases, with 13 bases left in between. In germline, CDR1 is LNHNV, CDR2 YYDKDF (reference sequence). This CDR3 is 16 amino acids long. CDR3 DNA sequence: TGTGCCACCAGCAGAGATCGGGGCACGGTTAATCAGCCCCAGCATTTT. Its protein product is CATSRDRGTVNQPQHF.

This chain connects TRBV2 to TRBJ2-5, with D tentatively TRBD2 (7 bases). CDR3 length: 15 residues. V lost 2 bases to trimming and J lost 6 bases, with 16 bases between them. The germline V gene has CDR1 SNHLY and CDR2 FYNNEI. The CDR3 coding sequence is TGTGCCAGCAGTGAACTGGGGGGGCTTAGGAAGACCCAGTACTTC. It is translated as CASSELGGLRKTQYF.

This clone was seen only a few times. This chain joins TRBV18 and TRBJ2-7; 9 bases align to TRBD1. Germline CDR1 reads KGHSH; CDR2 reads LQKENI. There are 14 residues in the CDR3. Trimming took 2 bases from V and 5 from J; bases not matched to a gene: 4. The CDR3 sequence is CASSPWDRVNEQYF. The CDR3 coding sequence is TGTGCCAGCTCACCATGGGACAGGGTCAACGAGCAGTACTTC.

The gene calls are TRBV6-1 and TRBJ2-1, with unresolved D. V lost 2 bases and J lost 10, with 12 bases in between. Germline CDR1 reads MNHNS; CDR2 reads SASEGT. The CDR3 extends over 13 amino acids. The CDR3 DNA reads TGTGCCAGCAGTGAAAACGGAGTAGGGGAGCAGTTCTTC. Protein: CASSENGVGEQFF.

Only a few counts were recorded for this clone. This sequence joins TRBV5-6 and TRBJ2-7; 9 nucleotides line up with TRBD1. Per germline, CDR1 SGHDT and CDR2 YYEEEE. The CDR3 length is 15 residues. The trim removed 4 bases at V and 6 bases at J, leaving 11 bases unmatched. CDR3 DNA sequence: TGTGCCAGCAGCCCACTGGGACAGGGACGTGCCGAGCAGTACTTC. Protein sequence: CASSPLGQGRAEQYF.

The chain couples TRBV3-1 (or the pseudogene TRBV3-2) to TRBJ2-3; D is possibly TRBD1 (6 bases). Germline CDR1 LGHDT, CDR2 YNNKEL (reference sequence). The germline V and J ends were trimmed by 4 bases and 3 bases, with 14 bases remaining between them. The CDR3 sequence is 15 residues long. The chain's CDR3 is CASSLKTGRTDTQYF. CDR3 sequence (DNA): TGTGCCAGCAGCCTTAAGACAGGACGGACAGATACGCAGTATTTT.

The chain uses TRBV7-2 and TRBJ2-3; D gene ambiguous. The CDR3 totals 16 residues. V was pared by 2 bases and J by 0 bases, with 12 bases between. Germline CDR1 SGHTA, CDR2 FQGNSA. The CDR3 DNA sequence: TGTGCCAGCAGCTTACGCGGAAGGATTAGCACAGATACGCAGTATTTT. It encodes CASSLRGRISTDTQYF.

This chain connects TRBV7-9 to TRBJ2-1; 11 bases map to TRBD2. Per germline, CDR1 SEHNR and CDR2 FQNEAQ (reference sequence). J gave up 4 bases and V 5 bases, and 4 bases lay outside the gene matches. The CDR3 has 15 residues. The CDR3 loop reads CASSILAGEYNEQFF. CDR3 DNA sequence: TGTGCCAGCAGCATACTAGCGGGGGAGTACAATGAGCAGTTCTTC.

This chain connects TRBV5-6 to TRBJ2-1; no firm D call. The germline CDR1 and CDR2 sequences are SGHDT and YYEEEE. The CDR3 extends over 15 amino acids. The germline V and J ends were trimmed by 3 bases and 5 bases, with 15 bases remaining between them. CDR3 in amino acids: CASSSPDRKNNEQFF. The DNA of the CDR3 is TGTGCCAGCAGCTCCCCAGATCGTAAGAACAATGAGCAGTTCTTC. The full variable domain, rest sourced from reference TRBV5-6 and TRBJ2-1, is DAGVTQSPTHLIKTRGQQVTLRCSPKSGHDTVSWYQQALGQGPQFIFQYYEEEERQRGNFPDRFSGHQFPNYSSELNVNALLLGDSALYLCASSSPDRKNNEQFFGPGTRLTVL.

The genes are TRBV4-3 and TRBJ1-1; no firm D call. There are 13 residues in the CDR3. Trimming left V 0 bases short and J 5 bases short, with 7 bases between. Germline CDR1 LGHNA, CDR2 YSLEER. The CDR3 region is CASSQDDGTEAFF. CDR3 DNA sequence: TGCGCCAGCAGCCAAGATGACGGAACTGAAGCTTTCTTT.

The rearrangement joins TRBV7-2 to TRBJ2-5, with TRBD2 matching over 8 bases. Germline loops: CDR1 SGHTA, CDR2 FQGNSA. The trim removed 6 bases at V and 2 bases at J, leaving 5 bases unmatched. The length of the CDR3 is 14 residues. As DNA, the CDR3 is TGTGCCAGCAGGCGGGGGGCCTTACAAGAGACCCAGTACTTC. Translation gives CASRRGALQETQYF.

This clone has just a few counts. This chain links TRBV3-1 (or the pseudogene TRBV3-2) with TRBJ2-7; D call uncertain. With 5 bases removed from V and 0 bases from J, the gap between germline ends came to 8 bases. The CDR3 totals 13 residues. In germline, CDR1 is LGHDT, CDR2 YNNKEL (reference sequence). The CDR3 DNA follows: TGTGCCAGCAGCTATGGATTCTCCTACGAGCAGTACTTC. This codes for CASSYGFSYEQYF.

This chain connects TRBV14 to TRBJ2-1, with D perhaps matching TRBD1 (7 bases). The CDR3 is 17 residues long. Germline CDR1 and CDR2: SGHDN and FVKESK. V dropped 4 bases and J dropped 8 bases, with 24 bases sitting between them. The CDR3 DNA follows: TGTGCCAGCAGCCCCGACCGGGGGACAGCGGTAGTGGATGAGCAGTTCTTC. Encoded protein: CASSPDRGTAVVDEQFF.

The rearrangement joins TRBV7-9 to TRBJ1-2, with D possibly TRBD1 on 5 matching bases. CDR3 length equals 13 residues. V was shortened by 3 bases and J by 7 bases, with 12 bases between the two germline ends. The germline V gene encodes CDR1 SEHNR and CDR2 FQNEAQ (reference sequence). DNA for the CDR3: TGTGCCAGCAGCTTTACCAGGGAGGGTGGCTACACCTTC. It is translated as CASSFTREGGYTF.

V and J are TRBV14 and TRBJ1-6, with TRBD1 matching 9 bases. The CDR3 totals 15 residues. Germline values: CDR1 SGHDN, CDR2 FVKESK. J lost 7 bases, V lost 4 bases, and 5 bases had no gene match. This CDR3 is CASSRTGGGNSPLHF. In DNA, the CDR3 is TGTGCCAGCAGCCGAACAGGGGGCGGGAATTCACCCCTCCACTTT. The full variable domain, completed using reference TRBV14 and TRBJ1-6, is EAGVTQFPSHSVIEKGQTVTLRCDPISGHDNLYWYRRVMGKEIKFLLHFVKESKQDESGMPNNRFLAERTGGTYSTLKVQPAELEDSGVYFCASSRTGGGNSPLHFGNGTRLTVT.

CDR3 nucleotide sequence: TGTGCCACCGAAGGGGGTCGAGGAGAGACCCAGTACTTC. It translates to CATEGGRGETQYF. The V call is TRBV7-8, the J call TRBJ2-5; weak D call: TRBD1 (6 bases). CDR1 SGHVS and CDR2 FQNEAQ come from the germline V gene. The CDR3 spans 13 residues. V lost 10 bases, J lost 4 bases, and 16 bases lay in between.

V usage is TRBV5-5 and J usage is TRBJ1-2, with D uncertain. This CDR3 is 14 amino acids long. Germline assignment: CDR1 SGHKS and CDR2 YYEKEE (reference sequence). V was shortened by 5 bases and J by 1 base, with 12 bases between the two germline ends. CDR3 DNA: TGTGCCAGCAGGCCTCTAGGGAGTAACTATGGCTACACCTTC. Translating it yields CASRPLGSNYGYTF. The whole variable domain, filled in from reference TRBV5-5 and TRBJ1-2, reads DAGVTQSPTHLIKTRGQQVTLRCSPISGHKSVSWYQQVLGQGPQFIFQYYEKEERGRGNFPDRFSARQFPNYSSELNVNALLLGDSALYLCASRPLGSNYGYTFGSGTRLTVV.

The genes are TRBV19 and TRBJ2-2; 11 nucleotides agree with TRBD1. This CDR3 is built from 17 residues. J lost 5 bases, V lost 0 bases, and 5 bases had no gene match. CDR1 and CDR2 from the germline V gene are LNHDA and SQIVND (reference sequence). The CDR3 here is CASSIEAGQGGTGELFF. For the CDR3, the DNA is TGTGCCAGTAGTATAGAGGCGGGACAGGGGGGTACCGGGGAGCTGTTTTTT.

In the case of this clone: The DNA is omitted, as the CDR3 cannot be located on it reliably, and the CDR3 follows TCRdb's listing. Distinct nucleotide sequences in the sample also encode this CDR3. The chain carries TRBV5-1 and TRBJ1-5. Germline V CDR1 and CDR2: SGHRS, YFSETQ. The CDR3 has 16 amino acids, counting both end residues. CDR3: CASSLVAGGAVQPQHF.

The chain uses TRBV6-4 and TRBJ1-1; D possibly corresponds to TRBD1 (5 bases). Germline-derived CDR1 and CDR2 are MRHNA and SNTAGT. V was cut by 10 bases and J by 6 bases, with 12 bases left in between. CDR3 length: 11 residues. CDR3 DNA: TGTGCCACCAGGGTTCCGGCTGAAGCTTTCTTT. This translates into CATRVPAEAFF.

The rearrangement uses TRBV5-1 and TRBJ2-7; tentatively, D is TRBD2 (5 bases). In germline, CDR1 is SGHRS, CDR2 YFSETQ. Trimming left V 3 bases short and J 2 bases short, with 12 bases between. CDR3 length equals 14 residues. The CDR3 here is CASSSGLLAYEQYF. Here the CDR3 DNA reads TGCGCCAGCAGCTCCGGACTGCTAGCCTACGAGCAGTACTTC.

The chain joins TRBV28 to TRBJ1-2; perhaps TRBD1 as D (5 bases). V lost 10 bases, J lost 7 bases, and 13 bases lay in between. This CDR3 region has 11 residues. Germline V gene sequence: CDR1 MDHEN, CDR2 SYDVKM. This CDR3 reads CAIPGPSGYTF. The DNA for the CDR3 is TGTGCCATCCCAGGGCCTAGTGGCTACACCTTC.